This T cell receptor (beta chain) emerged from a study of Graves' ophthalmopathy and Graves' hyperthyroidism. RNA transcripts were the source from which TCR beta CDR3 regions were amplified. An opening RT-PCR round employed HTBI primers and preceded a second-round multiplex PCR. TCRdb called the multiplex PCR reads again in MiXCR, with one record for every CDR3 protein. The data show 1 million to 1.3 million distinct CDR3 sequences, 35% to 45% seen once. CDR1 is SEHNR and CDR2 is FQNEAQ in the germline V gene (reference sequence). CDR3 length: 15 residues. V lost 3 bases and J lost 10, with 16 bases in between.

Sequences were obtained from peripheral blood or thyroid tissue (not recorded which). This TCR derives from an adult man with Graves' hyperthyroidism. V is TRBV7-9 and J is TRBJ1-6, with a tentative D call TRBD1 (6 bases). The CDR3, as DNA: TGTGCCAGCAGCTTGGAGGGGGGGCTAGGATCACCCCTCCACTTT. Protein sequence: CASSLEGGLGSPLHF. The full variable domain, its missing parts supplied by reference TRBV7-9 and TRBJ1-6, is DTGVSQNPRHKITKRGQNVTFRCDPISEHNRLYWYRQTLGQGPEFLTYFQNEAQLEKSRLLSDRFSAERPKGSFSTLEIQRTEQGDSAMYLCASSLEGGLGSPLHFGNGTRLTVT.